The 2 T cell receptor beta chains below all came from one sample that was sequenced in a study of cytomegalovirus exposure and HLA in healthy donors. Use of 60 Vbeta and 13 Jbeta primers characterized the PCR. Sequencing used immunoSEQ multiplex PCR; TCRdb keeps in-frame clones, though not all of them. Of 250,000 or so clones listed, approximately 82% are singletons. Specimen: PBMCs. These receptors were taken from a woman in her sixties in good health and CMV-seropositive.

The rearrangement uses TRBV2 and TRBJ2-1, with D hard to call. The CDR3 length is 12 residues. V was trimmed by 1 base and J by 12 bases, leaving 10 bases between them. The germline V gene encodes CDR1 SNHLY and CDR2 FYNNEI. DNA for the CDR3: TGTGCCAGCAGTGAAGACCTCGGGTCGCAGTTCTTC. Encoded protein: CASSEDLGSQFF.

This clone was seen just once. This chain connects TRBV10-1 to TRBJ2-3; tentatively, D is TRBD1 (6 bases). The CDR3 length is 14 residues. V shed 2 bases and J shed 5 bases, with 11 bases lying between them. The germline gives CDR1 WNHNN, CDR2 SYGVQD (reference sequence). Here the CDR3 DNA reads TGCGCCAGCAGTGAGAACAGGGTTAAAGATACGCAGTATTTT. Translating gives CASSENRVKDTQYF.